The sequence of this T cell receptor (beta chain) was determined in a study of technical replicates of blood from a few donors. Clones were read by immunoSEQ multiplex PCR, and TCRdb kept only the in-frame ones, dropping some. The sample lists 76,000 or so clones, 91% occurring once. V lost 3 bases and J 0 bases, leaving 20 bases between the germline ends. The CDR3 extends over 18 amino acids. The germline CDR1 and CDR2 sequences are MNHEY and SMNVEV (reference sequence). This TCR derives from a human donor in good health. The chain carries TRBV27 and TRBJ1-2, with a weak D call TRBD1 (6 bases). Sequencing used T cells isolated from PBMCs. In nucleotides, the CDR3 is TGTGCCAGCAGTTTTTTGGGGGCTGAGACACCAGCTAACTATGGCTACACCTTC. Amino acids: CASSFLGAETPANYGYTF.